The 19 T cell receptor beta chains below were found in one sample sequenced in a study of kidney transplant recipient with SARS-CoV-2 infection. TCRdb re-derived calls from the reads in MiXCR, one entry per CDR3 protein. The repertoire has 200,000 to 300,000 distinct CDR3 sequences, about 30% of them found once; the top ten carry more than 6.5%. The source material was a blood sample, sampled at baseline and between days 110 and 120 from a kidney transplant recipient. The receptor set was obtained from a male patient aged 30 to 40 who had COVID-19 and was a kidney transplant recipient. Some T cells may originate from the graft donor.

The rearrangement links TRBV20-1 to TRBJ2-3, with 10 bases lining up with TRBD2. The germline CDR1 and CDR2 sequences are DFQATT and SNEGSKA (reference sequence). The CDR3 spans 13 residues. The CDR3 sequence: CTVAGGLVDTQYF. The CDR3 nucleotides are TGCACCGTAGCGGGAGGCTTGGTAGATACGCAGTATTTT.

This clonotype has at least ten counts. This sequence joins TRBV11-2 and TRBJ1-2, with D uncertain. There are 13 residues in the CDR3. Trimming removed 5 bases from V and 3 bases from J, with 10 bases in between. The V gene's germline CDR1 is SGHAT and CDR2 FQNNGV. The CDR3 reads CASSPQRHYGYTF. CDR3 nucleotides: TGTGCCAGCAGCCCGCAGCGACACTATGGCTACACCTTC.

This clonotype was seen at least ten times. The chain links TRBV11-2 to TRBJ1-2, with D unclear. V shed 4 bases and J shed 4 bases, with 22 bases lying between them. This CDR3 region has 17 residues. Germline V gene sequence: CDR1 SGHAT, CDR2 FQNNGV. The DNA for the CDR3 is TGTGCCAGCAGCTCACTAGAAACAAGCAGAAAGACCTATGGCTACACCTTC. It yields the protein CASSSLETSRKTYGYTF.

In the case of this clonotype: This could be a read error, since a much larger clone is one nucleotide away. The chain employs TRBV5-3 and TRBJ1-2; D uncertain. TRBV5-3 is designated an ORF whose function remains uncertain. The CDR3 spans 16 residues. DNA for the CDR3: TGTGCCAGAGTCATAGTAGTGGTGAGAAAGACCTATGGCCACACCTTC. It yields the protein CARVIVVVRKTYGHTF.

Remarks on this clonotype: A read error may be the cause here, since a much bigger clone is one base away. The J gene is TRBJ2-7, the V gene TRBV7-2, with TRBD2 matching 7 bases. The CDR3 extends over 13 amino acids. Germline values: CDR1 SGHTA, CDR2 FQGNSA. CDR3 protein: CATSGDDSYEQYF. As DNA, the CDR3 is TGTGCCACCAGCGGGGACGATTCCTACGAGCAGTACTTC.

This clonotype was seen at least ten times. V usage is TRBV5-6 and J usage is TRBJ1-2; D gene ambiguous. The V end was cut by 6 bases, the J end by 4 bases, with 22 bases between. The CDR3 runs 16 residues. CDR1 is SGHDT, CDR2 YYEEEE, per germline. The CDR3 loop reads CASTGINSRKTYGYTF. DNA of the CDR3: TGTGCCAGCACTGGCATCAATAGTCGAAAGACCTATGGCTACACCTTC.

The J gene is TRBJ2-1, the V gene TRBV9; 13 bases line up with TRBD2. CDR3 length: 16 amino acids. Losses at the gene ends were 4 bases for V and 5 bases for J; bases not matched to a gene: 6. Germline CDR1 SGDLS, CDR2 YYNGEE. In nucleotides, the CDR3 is TGTGCCAGCAGCCATAAACTAGCGGGAGGGAACAATGAGCAGTTCTTC. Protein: CASSHKLAGGNNEQFF.

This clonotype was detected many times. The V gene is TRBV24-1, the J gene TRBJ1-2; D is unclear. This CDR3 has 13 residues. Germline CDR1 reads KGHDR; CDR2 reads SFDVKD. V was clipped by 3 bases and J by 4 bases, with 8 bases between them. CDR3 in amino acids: CATSDGGVYGYTF. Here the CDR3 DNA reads TGTGCCACCAGTGATGGCGGGGTCTATGGCTACACCTTC.

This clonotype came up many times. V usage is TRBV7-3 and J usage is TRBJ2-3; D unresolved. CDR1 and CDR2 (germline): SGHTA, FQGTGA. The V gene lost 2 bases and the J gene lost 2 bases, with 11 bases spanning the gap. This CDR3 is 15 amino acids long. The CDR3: CASSLSPGTTDTQYF. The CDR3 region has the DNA TGTGCCAGCAGCTTATCGCCGGGCACCACAGATACGCAGTATTTT.

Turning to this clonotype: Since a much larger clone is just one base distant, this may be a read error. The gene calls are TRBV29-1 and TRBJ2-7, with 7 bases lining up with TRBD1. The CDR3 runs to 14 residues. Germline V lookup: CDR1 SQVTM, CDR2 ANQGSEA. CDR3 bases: TGCAGCGTCGAAACAGGGGACAGCTCCTACGAGCAGTGCTTC. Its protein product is CSVETGDSSYEQCF.

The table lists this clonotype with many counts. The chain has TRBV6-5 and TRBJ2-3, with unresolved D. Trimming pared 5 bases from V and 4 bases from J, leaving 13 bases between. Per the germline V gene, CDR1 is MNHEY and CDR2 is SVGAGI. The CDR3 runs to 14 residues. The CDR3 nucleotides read TGTGCCAGCAGTCGTGTGCCTCAGGCAGATACGCAGTATTTT. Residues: CASSRVPQADTQYF.

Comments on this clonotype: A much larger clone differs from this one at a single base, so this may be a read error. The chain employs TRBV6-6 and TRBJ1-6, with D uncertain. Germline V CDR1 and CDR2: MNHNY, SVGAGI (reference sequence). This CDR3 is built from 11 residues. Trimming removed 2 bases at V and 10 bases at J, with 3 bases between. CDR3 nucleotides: TGTGCCAGCAGTTACGGGTCACCCCTCCACTTT. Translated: CASSYGSPLHF.

CDR3 sequence: CASSLSFGDTHYSVSPQHF. The CDR3 region has the DNA TGTGCCAGCAGCTTGAGCTTCGGGGATACGCACTATAGCGTGTCGCCCCAGCATTTT. The rearrangement uses TRBV5-6 and TRBJ1-5; D uncertain. CDR3 length equals 19 residues. Germline V CDR1 and CDR2: SGHDT, YYEEEE. Trimming shortened V by 1 base and J by 9 bases, and 29 bases separated the two germline ends.

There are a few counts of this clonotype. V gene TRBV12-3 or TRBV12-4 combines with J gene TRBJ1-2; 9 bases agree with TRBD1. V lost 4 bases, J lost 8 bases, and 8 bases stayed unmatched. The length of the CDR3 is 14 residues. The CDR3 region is CASSSGQGVGGYTF. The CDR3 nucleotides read TGTGCCAGCAGTTCGGGACAGGGTGTTGGCGGCTACACCTTC.

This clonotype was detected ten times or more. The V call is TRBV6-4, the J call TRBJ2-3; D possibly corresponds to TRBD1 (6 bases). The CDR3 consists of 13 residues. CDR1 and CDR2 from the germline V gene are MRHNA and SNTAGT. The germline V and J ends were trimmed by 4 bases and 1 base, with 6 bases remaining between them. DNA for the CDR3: TGTGCCAGCAGTGGGACAGGCACAGATACGCAGTATTTT. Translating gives CASSGTGTDTQYF.

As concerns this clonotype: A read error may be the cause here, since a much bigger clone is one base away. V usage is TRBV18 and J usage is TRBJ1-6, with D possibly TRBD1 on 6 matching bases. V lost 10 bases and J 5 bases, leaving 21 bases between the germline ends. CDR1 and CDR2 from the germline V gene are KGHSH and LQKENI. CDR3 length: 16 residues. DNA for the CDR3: TGTGCCAACTCCAGACAGGACGCCGCGGATAATTCACCCCTCCACTTT. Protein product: CANSRQDAADNSPLHF. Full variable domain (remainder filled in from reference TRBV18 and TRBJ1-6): NAGVMQNPRHLVRRRGQEARLRCSPMKGHSHVYWYRQLPEEGLKFMVYLQKENIIDESGMPKERFSAEFPKEGPSILRIQQVVRGDSAAYFCANSRQDAADNSPLHFGNGTRLTVT.

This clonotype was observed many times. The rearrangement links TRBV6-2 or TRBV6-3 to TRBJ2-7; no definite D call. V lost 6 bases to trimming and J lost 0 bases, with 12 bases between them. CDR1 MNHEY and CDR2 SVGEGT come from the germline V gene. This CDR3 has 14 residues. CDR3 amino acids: CASSLWASSYEQYF. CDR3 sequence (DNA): TGTGCCAGCAGCCTCTGGGCCAGCTCCTACGAGCAGTACTTC.

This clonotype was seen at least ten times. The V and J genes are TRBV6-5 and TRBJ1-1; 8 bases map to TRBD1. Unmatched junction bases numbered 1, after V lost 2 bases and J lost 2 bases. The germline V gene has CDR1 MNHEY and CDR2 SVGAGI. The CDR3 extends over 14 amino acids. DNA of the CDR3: TGTGCCAGCAGTTACGGGACAGGAAACACTGAAGCTTTCTTT. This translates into CASSYGTGNTEAFF.

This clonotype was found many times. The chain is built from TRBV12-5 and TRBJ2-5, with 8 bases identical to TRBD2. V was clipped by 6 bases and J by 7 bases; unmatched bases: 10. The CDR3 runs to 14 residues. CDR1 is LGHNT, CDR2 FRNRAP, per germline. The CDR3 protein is CASGAGGAPGTQYF. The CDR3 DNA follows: TGTGCTAGTGGCGCGGGGGGTGCACCTGGGACCCAGTACTTC.